The 10 T cell receptor beta chains below were found in one sample sequenced in a study of T cell responses to AZD1222 COVID-19 vaccine (dated by TCRdb to the early 2020s). The time point tag for this specimen amounts to: baseline before first vaccination. Receptor amplification or capture employed the immunoSEQ multiplex PCR assay. TCRdb stores this immuneACCESS table with in-frame sequences only. Part of the clones is absent; in the studies checked, under half of the shortfall reflects unresolved V genes, and no reason is known for the rest. Across this sample there are 90,000 to 110,000 clones, with 90% to 95% seen only once. The top ten clones comprise 6% to 8% of the sample. The sequencing used peripheral blood, collected on day 0 of AZD1222 vaccination. Source of these receptors: an adult in good health.

The rearrangement joins TRBV6-5 to TRBJ1-2; the D gene is possibly TRBD1 (5 bases). In germline, CDR1 is MNHEY, CDR2 SVGAGI. Between the trimmed V and J ends, which lost 5 bases and 6 bases, there was a span of 19 bases. The CDR3 has 15 amino acids. The CDR3 DNA reads as TGTGCCAGCAGTACCCCCTCAGGGCATCGGAATGGCTACACCTTC. Protein product: CASSTPSGHRNGYTF.

The J gene is TRBJ1-2, the V gene TRBV7-8; TRBD1 matches 7 bases. The germline V gene has CDR1 SGHVS and CDR2 FQNEAQ. This CDR3 has 14 residues. The V gene end was trimmed by 2 bases and the J gene end by 6 bases; junction bases not matched to a gene: 6. CDR3 in amino acids: CASSLPDRYHGYTF. CDR3 bases: TGTGCCAGCAGCTTACCGGACAGGTACCATGGCTACACCTTC.

This clone was detected only once. This rearrangement joins TRBV9 to TRBJ2-2; D is perhaps TRBD2 (6 bases). With 5 bases removed from V and 2 bases from J, the gap between germline ends came to 13 bases. The germline V gene has CDR1 SGDLS and CDR2 YYNGEE. The CDR3 has 15 amino acids. The CDR3 spells CASRIGTVNTGELFF. The CDR3 DNA reads TGTGCCAGCAGAATAGGGACTGTTAACACCGGGGAGCTGTTTTTT.

The rearrangement uses TRBV5-1 and TRBJ2-1; 9 nucleotides agree with TRBD1. V gave up 0 bases and J gave up 0 bases; unmatched junction bases: 1. Germline CDR1 is SGHRS and CDR2 is YFSETQ. This CDR3 has 16 amino acids. The CDR3 protein is CASSLGQGGSYNEQFF. The CDR3 DNA sequence: TGCGCCAGCAGCTTGGGACAGGGGGGCTCCTACAATGAGCAGTTCTTC.

V and J are TRBV3-1 (or the pseudogene TRBV3-2) and TRBJ2-6, with D hard to call. This CDR3 has 17 residues. Between the trimmed V and J ends, which lost 0 bases and 0 bases, there was a span of 9 bases. Looked up from germline, CDR1 is LGHDT and CDR2 is YNNKEL (reference sequence). The CDR3, as DNA: TGTGCCAGCAGCCAAGACCATTTCGGCTCTGGGGCCAACGTCCTGACTTTC. Translating gives CASSQDHFGSGANVLTF.

CDR3 residues: CASSHGLYGYTF. The CDR3 region has the DNA TGTGCCAGCAGTCATGGGTTATATGGCTACACCTTC. This sequence joins TRBV6-5 and TRBJ1-2; no definite D call. Per the germline V gene, CDR1 is MNHEY and CDR2 is SVGAGI. The CDR3 is made up of 12 amino acids. Trimming stripped 5 bases from V and 5 bases from J, with 9 bases between.

This clone was found once. The rearrangement uses TRBV7-2 and TRBJ2-1, with 10 bases matching TRBD2. Germline trimming cut 5 bases from V and 0 bases from J; bases unmatched to any gene: 10. The CDR3 contains 18 residues. CDR1 is SGHTA, CDR2 FQGNSA, per germline. The CDR3 sequence is CASSLSHSGGLSYNEQFF. The CDR3 coding sequence is TGTGCCAGCAGCCTCAGCCATAGCGGGGGGCTCTCCTACAATGAGCAGTTCTTC.

This clone occurred a few times. The genes are TRBV3-1 (or the pseudogene TRBV3-2) and TRBJ2-5, with 9 positions matching TRBD2. Trimming at V came to 0 bases and at J to 2 bases, leaving 13 bases not matched to a gene. The V gene's germline CDR1 is LGHDT and CDR2 YNNKEL (reference sequence). The CDR3 spans 19 residues. In nucleotides, the CDR3 is TGTGCCAGCAGCCAAGATACCAGCGGGGGGAGCCCGCGTCAAGAGACCCAGTACTTC. Protein sequence: CASSQDTSGGSPRQETQYF.

The chain joins TRBV6-5 to TRBJ1-4; weak D call: TRBD1 (5 bases). Trimming pared 6 bases from V and 8 bases from J, leaving 19 bases between. CDR3 size: 15 residues. Germline V CDR1 and CDR2: MNHEY, SVGAGI. CDR3 region: CASRPTGGAGEKLFF. CDR3 nucleotides: TGTGCCAGCAGACCCACAGGAGGGGCTGGGGAAAAACTGTTTTTT.

This clone was seen just once. The chain links TRBV19 to TRBJ1-1; 7 positions match TRBD1. Losses at the gene ends were 5 bases for V and 1 base for J; bases not matched to a gene: 10. Germline CDR1 reads LNHDA; CDR2 reads SQIVND (reference sequence). The CDR3 runs 16 residues. The CDR3 DNA reads TGTGCCAGTAGTCCCACTCCCGACAGGGAGAACACTGAAGCTTTCTTT. It translates to CASSPTPDRENTEAFF.